This T cell receptor beta chain emerged from a study of blood T cell repertoires in COVID-19. Germline assignment: CDR1 MGHRA and CDR2 YSYEKL. The CDR3 is 14 amino acids. The V end was cut by 1 base, the J end by 5 bases, with 11 bases between. Sequencing used immunoSEQ multiplex PCR; TCRdb keeps in-frame clones, though not all of them. The sample contains tens of thousands of clones, roughly 77% of which appear only once. The chain employs TRBV4-1 and TRBJ1-2; unclear D gene. Specimen: peripheral blood. The origin of this receptor is a human donor in a cohort sampled during active COVID-19. Here the CDR3 reads CASSQGRAGYGYTF. As DNA, the CDR3 is TGCGCCAGCAGCCAAGGGAGGGCTGGGTATGGCTACACCTTC.